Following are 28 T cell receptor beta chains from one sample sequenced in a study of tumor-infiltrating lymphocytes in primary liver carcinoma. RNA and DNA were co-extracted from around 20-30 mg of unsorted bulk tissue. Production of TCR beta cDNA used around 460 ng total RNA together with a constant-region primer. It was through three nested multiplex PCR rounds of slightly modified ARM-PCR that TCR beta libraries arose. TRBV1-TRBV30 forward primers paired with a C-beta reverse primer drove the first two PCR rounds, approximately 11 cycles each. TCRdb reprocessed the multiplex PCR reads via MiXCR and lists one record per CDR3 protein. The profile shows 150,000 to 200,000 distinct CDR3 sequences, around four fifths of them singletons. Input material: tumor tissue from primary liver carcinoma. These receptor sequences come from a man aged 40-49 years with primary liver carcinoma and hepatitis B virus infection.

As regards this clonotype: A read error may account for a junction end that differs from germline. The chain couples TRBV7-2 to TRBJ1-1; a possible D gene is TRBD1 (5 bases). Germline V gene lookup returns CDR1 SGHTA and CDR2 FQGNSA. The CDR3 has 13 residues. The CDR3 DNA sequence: TGTGCCAGCAGCTTAGCGGGGGTAACTGAAGCTTTATTT. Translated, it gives CASSLAGVTEALF.

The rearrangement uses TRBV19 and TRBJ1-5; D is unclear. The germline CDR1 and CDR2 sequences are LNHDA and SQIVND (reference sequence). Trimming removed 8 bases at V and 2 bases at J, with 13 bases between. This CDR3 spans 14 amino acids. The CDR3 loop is CASSPGFGNQPQHF. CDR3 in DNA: TGTGCCAGTTCCCCAGGCTTCGGCAATCAGCCCCAGCATTTT.

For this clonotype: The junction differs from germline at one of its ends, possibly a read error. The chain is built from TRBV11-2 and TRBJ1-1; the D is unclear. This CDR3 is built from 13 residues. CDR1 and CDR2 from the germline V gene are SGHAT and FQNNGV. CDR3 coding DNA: TGTGCCGGCAGCTTAGCCGTGAACACTGAAGCTTTCTTT. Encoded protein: CAGSLAVNTEAFF.

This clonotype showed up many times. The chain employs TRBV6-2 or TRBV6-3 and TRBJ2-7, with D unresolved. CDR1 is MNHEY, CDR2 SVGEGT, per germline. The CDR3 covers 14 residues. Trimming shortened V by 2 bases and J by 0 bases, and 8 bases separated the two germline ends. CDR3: CASSYDSGSYEQYF. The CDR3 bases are TGTGCCAGCAGTTACGACTCCGGCTCCTACGAGCAGTACTTC.

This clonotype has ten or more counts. The CDR3 reads CASSFGRGSTDTQYF. The CDR3 DNA reads as TGTGCCAGCAGTTTTGGGCGGGGAAGCACAGATACGCAGTATTTT. J is TRBJ2-3 and V is TRBV12-3 or TRBV12-4; a possible D gene is TRBD2 (6 bases). Trimming stripped 3 bases from V and 0 bases from J, with 10 bases between. The CDR3 covers 15 residues.

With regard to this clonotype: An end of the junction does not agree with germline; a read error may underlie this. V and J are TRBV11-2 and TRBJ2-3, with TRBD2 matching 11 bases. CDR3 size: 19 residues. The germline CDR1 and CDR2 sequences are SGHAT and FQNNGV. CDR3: CASSRSPRVAGGRTDRQYF. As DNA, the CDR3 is TGTGCTAGCAGCCGATCGCCGAGAGTAGCGGGAGGGAGGACAGATAGGCAGTATTTT.

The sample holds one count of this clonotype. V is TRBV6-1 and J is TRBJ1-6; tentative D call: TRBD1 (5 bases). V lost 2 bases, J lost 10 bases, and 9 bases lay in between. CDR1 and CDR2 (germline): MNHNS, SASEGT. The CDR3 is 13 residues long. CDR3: CASSESGNSPLHF. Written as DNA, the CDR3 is TGTGCCAGCAGTGAATCAGGGAACTCACCCCTCCACTTT.

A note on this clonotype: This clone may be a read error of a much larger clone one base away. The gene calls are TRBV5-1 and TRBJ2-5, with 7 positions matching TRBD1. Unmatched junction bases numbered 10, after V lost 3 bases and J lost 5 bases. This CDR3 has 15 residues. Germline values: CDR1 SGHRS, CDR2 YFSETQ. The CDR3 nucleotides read TGCGCCAGCAGCTCGGTGGACAGGACACGGGAGACCCAGTACTTC. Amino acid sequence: CASSSVDRTRETQYF.

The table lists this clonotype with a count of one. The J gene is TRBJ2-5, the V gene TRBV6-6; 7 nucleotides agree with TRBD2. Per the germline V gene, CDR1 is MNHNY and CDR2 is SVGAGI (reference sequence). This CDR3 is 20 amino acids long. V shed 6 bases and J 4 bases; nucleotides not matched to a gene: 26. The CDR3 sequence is CASSQWGLPTSGRAVETQYF. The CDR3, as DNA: TGTGCCAGCAGCCAATGGGGTTTACCTACTAGTGGGAGGGCCGTAGAGACCCAGTACTTC.

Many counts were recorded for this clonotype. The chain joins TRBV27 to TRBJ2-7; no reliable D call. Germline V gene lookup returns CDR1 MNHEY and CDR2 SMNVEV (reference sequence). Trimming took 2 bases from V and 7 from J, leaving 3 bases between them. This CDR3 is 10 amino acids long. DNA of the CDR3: TGTGCCAGCAGTTTAGGGGAGCAGTACTTC. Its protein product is CASSLGEQYF.

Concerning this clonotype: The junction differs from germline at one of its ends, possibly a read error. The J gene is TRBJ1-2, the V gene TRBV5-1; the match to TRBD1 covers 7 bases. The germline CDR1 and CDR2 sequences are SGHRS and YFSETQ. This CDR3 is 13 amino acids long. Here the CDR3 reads CASSDRVDYGYIF. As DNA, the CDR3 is TGCGCAAGCAGCGACAGGGTGGACTATGGCTACATCTTC.

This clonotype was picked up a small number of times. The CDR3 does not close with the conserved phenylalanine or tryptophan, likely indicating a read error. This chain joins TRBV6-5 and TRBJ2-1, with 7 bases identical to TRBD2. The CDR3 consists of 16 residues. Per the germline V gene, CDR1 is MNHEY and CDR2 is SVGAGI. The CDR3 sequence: CASSYSGAGVRNEQFL. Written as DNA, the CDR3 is TGTGCCAGTAGTTACTCTGGCGCGGGAGTGCGGAATGAGCAGTTCTTA.

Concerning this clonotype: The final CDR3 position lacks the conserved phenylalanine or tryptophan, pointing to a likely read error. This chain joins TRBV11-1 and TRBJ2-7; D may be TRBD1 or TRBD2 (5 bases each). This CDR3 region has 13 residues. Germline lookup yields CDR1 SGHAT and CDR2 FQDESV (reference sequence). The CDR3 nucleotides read TGTGCCTGCAGCCTGGGGCTAGCATGGGAGCAGTACTTG. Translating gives CACSLGLAWEQYL.

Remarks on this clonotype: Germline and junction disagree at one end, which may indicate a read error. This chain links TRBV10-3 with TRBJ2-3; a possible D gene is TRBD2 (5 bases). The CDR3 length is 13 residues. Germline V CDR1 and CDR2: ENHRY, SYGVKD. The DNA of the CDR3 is TGTGCCATCAGCTATCCTAGCACAGATACGAAGTATTTT. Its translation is CAISYPSTDTKYF.

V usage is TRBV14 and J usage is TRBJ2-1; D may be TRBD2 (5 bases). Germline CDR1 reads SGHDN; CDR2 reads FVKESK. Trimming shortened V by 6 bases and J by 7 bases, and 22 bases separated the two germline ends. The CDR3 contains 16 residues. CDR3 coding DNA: TGTGCCAGCAGGAGCGAAAAAGTGGGAGTGAAAAATGAGCAGTTCTTC. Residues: CASRSEKVGVKNEQFF.

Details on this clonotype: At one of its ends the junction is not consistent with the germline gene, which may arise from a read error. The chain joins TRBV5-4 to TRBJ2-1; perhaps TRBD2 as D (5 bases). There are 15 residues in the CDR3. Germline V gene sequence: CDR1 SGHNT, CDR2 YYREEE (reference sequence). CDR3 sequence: CASSLVGVGYNEQFF. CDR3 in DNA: TGTGCAAGCAGTCTCGTCGGGGTGGGTTACAATGAGCAGTTCTTC.

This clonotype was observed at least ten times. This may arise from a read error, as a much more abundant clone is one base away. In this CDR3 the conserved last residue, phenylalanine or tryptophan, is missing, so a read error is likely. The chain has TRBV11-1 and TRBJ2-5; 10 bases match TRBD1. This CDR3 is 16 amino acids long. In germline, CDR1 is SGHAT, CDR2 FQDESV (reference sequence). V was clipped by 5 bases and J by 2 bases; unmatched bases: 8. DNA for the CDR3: TGTGCCAGCAGCCAAGGACAGGGGGTAATTCAAGAGACCCAGTACCTC. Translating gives CASSQGQGVIQETQYL.

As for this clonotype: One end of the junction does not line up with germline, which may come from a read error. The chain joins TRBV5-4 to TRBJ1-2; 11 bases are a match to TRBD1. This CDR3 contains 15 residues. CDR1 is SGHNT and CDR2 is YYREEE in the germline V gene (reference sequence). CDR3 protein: CASSLRTGGDFGYIF. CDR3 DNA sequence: TGTGCCAGCAGCTTACGGACAGGGGGCGATTTTGGCTACATCTTC.

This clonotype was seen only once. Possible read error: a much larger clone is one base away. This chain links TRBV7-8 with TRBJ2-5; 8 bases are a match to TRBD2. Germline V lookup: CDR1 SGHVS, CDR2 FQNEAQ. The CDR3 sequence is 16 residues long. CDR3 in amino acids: CASSLVRAGGQDTQYF. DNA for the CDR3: TGTGCCAGCAGCTTAGTTAGGGCGGGAGGCCAAGATACCCAGTACTTC.

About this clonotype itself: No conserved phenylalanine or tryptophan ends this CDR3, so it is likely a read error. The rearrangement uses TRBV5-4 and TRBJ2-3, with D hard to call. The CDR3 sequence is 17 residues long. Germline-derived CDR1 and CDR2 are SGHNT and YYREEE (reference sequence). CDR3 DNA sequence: TGTACCAGCATTAACAGAGCCTCCGGAACTAGCACAGATACGCAGTATTAT. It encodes CTSINRASGTSTDTQYY.

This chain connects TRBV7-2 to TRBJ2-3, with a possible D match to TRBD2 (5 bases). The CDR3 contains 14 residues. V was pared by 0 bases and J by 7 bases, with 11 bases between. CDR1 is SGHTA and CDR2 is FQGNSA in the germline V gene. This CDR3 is CASSLALGGNTQYF. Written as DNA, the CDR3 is TGTGCCAGCAGCTTAGCTCTAGGAGGCAATACGCAGTATTTT. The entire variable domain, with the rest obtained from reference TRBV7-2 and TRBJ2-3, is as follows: GAGVSQSPSNKVTEKGKDVELRCDPISGHTALYWYRQSLGQGLEFLIYFQGNSAPDKSGLPSDRFSAERTGGSVSTLTIQRTQQEDSAVYLCASSLALGGNTQYFGPGTRLTVL.

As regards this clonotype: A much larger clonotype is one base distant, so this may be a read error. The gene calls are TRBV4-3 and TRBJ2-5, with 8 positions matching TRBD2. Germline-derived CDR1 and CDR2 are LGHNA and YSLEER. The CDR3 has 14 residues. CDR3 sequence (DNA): TGCGCCAGCAGCCAAGTTCCGGGAGGGGAGACCCATTACTTC. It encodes CASSQVPGGETHYF.

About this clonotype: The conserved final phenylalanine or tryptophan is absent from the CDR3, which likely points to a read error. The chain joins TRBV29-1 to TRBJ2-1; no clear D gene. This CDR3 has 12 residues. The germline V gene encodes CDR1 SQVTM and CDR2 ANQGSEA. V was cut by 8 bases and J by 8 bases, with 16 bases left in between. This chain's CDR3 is CSTLGWYYEQFL. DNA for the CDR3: TGCAGCACCCTCGGATGGTACTATGAGCAGTTCCTC.

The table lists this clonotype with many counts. For the CDR3, the DNA is TGTGCCAGCAGTGACTCACAGGCGAACACCGGGGAGCTGTTTTTT. It codes for CASSDSQANTGELFF. The V gene is TRBV6-4, the J gene TRBJ2-2; D is possibly TRBD1 (5 bases). V dropped 0 bases and J dropped 0 bases, with 5 bases sitting between them. The CDR3 sequence is 15 residues long. Germline V gene sequence: CDR1 MRHNA, CDR2 SNTAGT.

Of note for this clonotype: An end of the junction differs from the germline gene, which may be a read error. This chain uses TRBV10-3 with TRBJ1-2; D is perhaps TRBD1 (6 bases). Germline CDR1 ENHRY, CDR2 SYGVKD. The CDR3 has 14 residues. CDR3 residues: CGITESSGDYGYTF. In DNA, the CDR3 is TGTGGCATCACTGAGTCGTCAGGGGACTATGGCTACACCTTC.

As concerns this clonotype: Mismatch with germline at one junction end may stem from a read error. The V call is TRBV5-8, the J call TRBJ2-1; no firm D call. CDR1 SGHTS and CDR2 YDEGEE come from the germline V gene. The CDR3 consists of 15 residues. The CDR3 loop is CASSSGTASCNEQFF. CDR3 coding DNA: TGTGCCAGCAGCTCAGGAACGGCCTCCTGCAATGAGCAGTTCTTC.

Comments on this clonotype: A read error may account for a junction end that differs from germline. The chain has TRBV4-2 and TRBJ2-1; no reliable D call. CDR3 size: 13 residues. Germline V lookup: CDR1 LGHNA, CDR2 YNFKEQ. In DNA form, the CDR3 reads TGTGCCAGCAGGCAAGATACAAACAATGAGGAGTTCTTC. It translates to CASRQDTNNEEFF.

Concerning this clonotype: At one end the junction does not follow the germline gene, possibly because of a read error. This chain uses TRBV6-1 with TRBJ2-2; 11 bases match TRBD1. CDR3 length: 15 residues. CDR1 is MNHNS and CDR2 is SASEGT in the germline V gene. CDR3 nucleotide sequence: TGTGTCAGCAGGACAGGGGGCGGAGGAGCCAGGGAGCTGTATTTT. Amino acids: CVSRTGGGGARELYF.